A selection of T cell receptor beta chains follows, all from one sample in a study of beta chain features in type 1 diabetes. Sequencing was performed with immunoSEQ multiplex PCR; in TCRdb, only in-frame clones are kept and a portion is missing. The table shows roughly 400,000 clones, with roughly 14% occurring only once. The specimen sequenced was naive CD4+ T cells from blood. These receptors came from a young man in good health. Each CDR3 is given with its conserved first and last residue. A D gene is named only where the DNA matches it firmly. Only part of the rows carry a size: once, few, many, or a class if the clone is expanded.

clone size: few
V gene: TRBV5-5
J gene: TRBJ1-6
D gene: TRBD1
CDR3 DNA: TGTGCCAGCAGCGTATACAGGGGGGGAGACTCACCCCTCCACTTT
CDR3 protein: CASSVYRGGDSPLHF

clone size: NA
V gene: TRBV30
J gene: TRBJ1-2
D gene: NA
CDR3 DNA: TGTGCCTGGAGTGTACTGGGGCGCGGTGGCTACACCTTC
CDR3 protein: CAWSVLGRGGYTF

clone size: NA
V gene: TRBV2
J gene: TRBJ2-3
D gene: TRBD2
CDR3 DNA: TGTGCCAGCAGTACCCGGATACTAGCGGGGGGCACAGATACGCAGTATTTT
CDR3 protein: CASSTRILAGGTDTQYF

clone size: few
V gene: TRBV7-6
J gene: TRBJ2-3
D gene: NA
CDR3 DNA: TGTGCCAGCAGGGGGACTGAGAACGGTCACACAGATACGCAGTATTTT
CDR3 protein: CASRGTENGHTDTQYF

clone size: few
V gene: TRBV30
J gene: TRBJ2-2
D gene: NA
CDR3 DNA: TGTGCCTGGAGGGTACTTGATACCGGGGAGCTGTTTTTT
CDR3 protein: CAWRVLDTGELFF

clone size: few
V gene: TRBV14
J gene: TRBJ2-1
D gene: NA
CDR3 DNA: TGTGCCAGCAGCCAAGGCCCACAGCTAAACTACAATGAGCAGTTCTTC
CDR3 protein: CASSQGPQLNYNEQFF

clone size: few
V gene: TRBV19
J gene: TRBJ2-3
D gene: NA
CDR3 DNA: TGTGCCAGTAGTACGGGAGTTACAGATACGCAGTATTTT
CDR3 protein: CASSTGVTDTQYF

clone size: few
V gene: TRBV6-5
J gene: TRBJ2-5
D gene: NA
CDR3 DNA: TGTGCCAGCAGTCGGACAAGATATAGAGAGACCCAGTACTTC
CDR3 protein: CASSRTRYRETQYF

clone size: NA
V gene: TRBV7-9
J gene: TRBJ2-6
D gene: TRBD1
CDR3 DNA: TGTGCCAGCAGCCCCGGACAGGGGCGGTCTGGGGCCAACGTCCTGACTTTC
CDR3 protein: CASSPGQGRSGANVLTF

clone size: few
V gene: TRBV15
J gene: TRBJ2-1
D gene: TRBD2
CDR3 DNA: TGTGCCACCAGCAGAGAGGTGGGGAGGGCCGCCAATGAGCAGTTCTTC
CDR3 protein: CATSREVGRAANEQFF

clone size: NA
V gene: TRBV2
J gene: TRBJ1-4
D gene: TRBD1
CDR3 DNA: TGTGCCAGCAGTGAGACAGGGAAACTGTTTTTT
CDR3 protein: CASSETGKLFF

clone size: NA
V gene: TRBV18
J gene: TRBJ1-5
D gene: NA
CDR3 DNA: TGTGCCAGCTCACCGGGCGGGAATCAGCCCCAGCATTTT
CDR3 protein: CASSPGGNQPQHF

clone size: few
V gene: TRBV11-1
J gene: TRBJ2-5
D gene: TRBD2
CDR3 DNA: TGTGCCAGCACCCGACTAGCGGGAGGACAAGAGACCCAGTACTTC
CDR3 protein: CASTRLAGGQETQYF

clone size: few
V gene: TRBV5-1
J gene: TRBJ2-2
D gene: TRBD1
CDR3 DNA: TGCGCCAGCAGAGGGACAGGGAACACCGGGGAGCTGTTTTTT
CDR3 protein: CASRGTGNTGELFF

clone size: few
V gene: TRBV4-1
J gene: TRBJ2-1
D gene: NA
CDR3 DNA: TGCGCCAGCAGTCCCTCGGGGGCAGGTGAGCAGTTCTTC
CDR3 protein: CASSPSGAGEQFF

clone size: NA
V gene: TRBV30
J gene: TRBJ1-2
D gene: NA
CDR3 DNA: TGTGCCTGGAGTGTGGAGGGTGGCTATGGCTACACCTTC
CDR3 protein: CAWSVEGGYGYTF